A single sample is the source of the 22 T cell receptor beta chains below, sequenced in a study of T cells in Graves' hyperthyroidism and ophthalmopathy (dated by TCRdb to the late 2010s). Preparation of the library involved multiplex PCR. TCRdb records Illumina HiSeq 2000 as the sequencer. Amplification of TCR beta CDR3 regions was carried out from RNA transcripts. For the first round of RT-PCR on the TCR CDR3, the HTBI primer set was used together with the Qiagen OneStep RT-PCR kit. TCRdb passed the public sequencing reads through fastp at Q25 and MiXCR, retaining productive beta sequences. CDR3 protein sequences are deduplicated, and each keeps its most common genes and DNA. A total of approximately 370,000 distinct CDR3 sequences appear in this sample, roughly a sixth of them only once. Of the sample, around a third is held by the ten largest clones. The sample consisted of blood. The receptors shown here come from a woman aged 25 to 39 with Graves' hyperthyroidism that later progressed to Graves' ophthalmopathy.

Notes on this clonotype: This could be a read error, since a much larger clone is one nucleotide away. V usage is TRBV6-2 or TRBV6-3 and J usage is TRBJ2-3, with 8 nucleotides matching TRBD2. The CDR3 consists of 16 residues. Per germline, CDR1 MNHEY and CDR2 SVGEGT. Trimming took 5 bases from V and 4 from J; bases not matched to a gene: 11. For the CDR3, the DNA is TGTGCCAGCAGTCCCCGCGGGCGGGGGGACCCAGATACGCAGTATTTT. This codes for CASSPRGRGDPDTQYF.

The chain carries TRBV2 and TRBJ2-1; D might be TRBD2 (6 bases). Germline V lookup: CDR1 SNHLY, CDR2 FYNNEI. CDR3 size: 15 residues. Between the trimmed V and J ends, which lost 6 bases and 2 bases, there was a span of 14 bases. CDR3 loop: CASSTGSSTYNEQFF. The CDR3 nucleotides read TGTGCCAGCAGCACCGGGAGTTCGACCTACAATGAGCAGTTCTTC.

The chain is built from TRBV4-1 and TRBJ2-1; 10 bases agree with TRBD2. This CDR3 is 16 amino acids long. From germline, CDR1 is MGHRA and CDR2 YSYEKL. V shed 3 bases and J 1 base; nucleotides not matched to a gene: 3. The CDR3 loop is CASSHGAGGSYNEQFF. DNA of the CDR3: TGCGCCAGCAGCCACGGAGCGGGAGGGTCCTACAATGAGCAGTTCTTC.

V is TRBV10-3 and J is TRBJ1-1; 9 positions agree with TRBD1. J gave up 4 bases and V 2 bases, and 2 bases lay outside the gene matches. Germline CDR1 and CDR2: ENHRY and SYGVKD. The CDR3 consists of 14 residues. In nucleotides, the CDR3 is TGTGCCATCAGTGAGGGGGACAGGGTCACTGAAGCTTTCTTT. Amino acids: CAISEGDRVTEAFF.

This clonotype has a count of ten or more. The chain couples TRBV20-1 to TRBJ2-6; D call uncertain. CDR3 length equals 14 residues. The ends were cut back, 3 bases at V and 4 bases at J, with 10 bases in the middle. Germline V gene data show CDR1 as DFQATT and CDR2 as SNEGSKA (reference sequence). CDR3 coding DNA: TGCAGTGCTAGTCTTCCTCAAGGGGCCAACGTCCTGACTTTC. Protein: CSASLPQGANVLTF.

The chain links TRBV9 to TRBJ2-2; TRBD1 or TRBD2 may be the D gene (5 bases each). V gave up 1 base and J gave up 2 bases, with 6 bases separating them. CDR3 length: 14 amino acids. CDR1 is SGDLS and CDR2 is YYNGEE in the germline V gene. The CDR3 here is CASSVWDNTGELFF. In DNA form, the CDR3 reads TGTGCCAGCAGCGTATGGGACAACACCGGGGAGCTGTTTTTT.

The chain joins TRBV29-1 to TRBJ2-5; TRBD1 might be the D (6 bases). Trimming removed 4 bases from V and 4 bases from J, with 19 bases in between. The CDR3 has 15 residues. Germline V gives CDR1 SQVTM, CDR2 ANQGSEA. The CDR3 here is CSVGVRGGSGETQYF. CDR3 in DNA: TGCAGCGTTGGTGTCAGGGGTGGTAGTGGAGAGACCCAGTACTTC.

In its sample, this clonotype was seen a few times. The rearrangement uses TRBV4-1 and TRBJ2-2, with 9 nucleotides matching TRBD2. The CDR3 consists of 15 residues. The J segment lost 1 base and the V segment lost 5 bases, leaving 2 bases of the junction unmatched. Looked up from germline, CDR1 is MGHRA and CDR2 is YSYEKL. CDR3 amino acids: CASSATSGNTGELFF. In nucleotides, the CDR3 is TGCGCCAGCAGCGCGACTAGCGGGAACACCGGGGAGCTGTTTTTT.

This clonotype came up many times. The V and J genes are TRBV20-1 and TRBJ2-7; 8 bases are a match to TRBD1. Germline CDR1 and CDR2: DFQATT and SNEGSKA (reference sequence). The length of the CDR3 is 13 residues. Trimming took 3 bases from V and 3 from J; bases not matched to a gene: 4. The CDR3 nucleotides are TGCAGTGCTAGGGGGACAGGAGACTACGAGCAGTACTTC. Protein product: CSARGTGDYEQYF.

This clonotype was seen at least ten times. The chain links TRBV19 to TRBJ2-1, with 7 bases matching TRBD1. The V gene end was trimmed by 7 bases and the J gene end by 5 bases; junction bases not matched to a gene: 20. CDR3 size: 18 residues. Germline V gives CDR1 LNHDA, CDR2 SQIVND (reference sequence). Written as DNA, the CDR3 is TGTGCCAGTAACAGGGGTTTGGTGTGGGGCAGAACGAACAATGAGCAGTTCTTC. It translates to CASNRGLVWGRTNNEQFF.

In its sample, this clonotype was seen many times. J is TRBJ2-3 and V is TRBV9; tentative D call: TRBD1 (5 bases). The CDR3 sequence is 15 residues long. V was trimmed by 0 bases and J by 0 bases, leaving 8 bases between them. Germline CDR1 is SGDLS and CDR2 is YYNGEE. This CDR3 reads CASSVEGYSTDTQYF. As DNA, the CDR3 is TGTGCCAGCAGCGTAGAGGGGTATAGCACAGATACGCAGTATTTT.

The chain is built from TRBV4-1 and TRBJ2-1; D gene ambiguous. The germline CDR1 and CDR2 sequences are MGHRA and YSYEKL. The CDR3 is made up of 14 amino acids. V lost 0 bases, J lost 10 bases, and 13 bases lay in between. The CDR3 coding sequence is TGCGCCAGCAGCCAAGAAGTGGCCTGGATAGAGCAGTTCTTC. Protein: CASSQEVAWIEQFF.

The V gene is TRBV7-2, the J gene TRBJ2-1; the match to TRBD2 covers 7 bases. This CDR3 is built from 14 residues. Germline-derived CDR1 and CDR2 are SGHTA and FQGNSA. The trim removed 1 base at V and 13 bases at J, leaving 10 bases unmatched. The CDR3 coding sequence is TGTGCCAGCAGCTTAGATCCAACTCTAGCGGTACAGTTCTTC. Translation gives CASSLDPTLAVQFF.

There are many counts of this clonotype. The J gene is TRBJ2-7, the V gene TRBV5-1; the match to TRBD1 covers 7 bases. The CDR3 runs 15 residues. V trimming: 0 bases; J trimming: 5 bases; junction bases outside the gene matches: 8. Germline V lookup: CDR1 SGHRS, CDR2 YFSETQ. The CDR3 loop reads CASSLDWTGLNEQYF. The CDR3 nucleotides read TGCGCCAGCAGCTTGGATTGGACAGGTCTAAACGAGCAGTACTTC.

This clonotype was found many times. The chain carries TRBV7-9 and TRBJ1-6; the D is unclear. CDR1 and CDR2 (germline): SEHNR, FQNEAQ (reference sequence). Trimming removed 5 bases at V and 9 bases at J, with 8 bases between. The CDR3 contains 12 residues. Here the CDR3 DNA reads TGTGCCAGCAGCCGGACTTCTTCACCCCTCCACTTT. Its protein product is CASSRTSSPLHF. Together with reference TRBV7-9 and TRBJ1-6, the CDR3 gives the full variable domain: DTGVSQNPRHKITKRGQNVTFRCDPISEHNRLYWYRQTLGQGPEFLTYFQNEAQLEKSRLLSDRFSAERPKGSFSTLEIQRTEQGDSAMYLCASSRTSSPLHFGNGTRLTVT.

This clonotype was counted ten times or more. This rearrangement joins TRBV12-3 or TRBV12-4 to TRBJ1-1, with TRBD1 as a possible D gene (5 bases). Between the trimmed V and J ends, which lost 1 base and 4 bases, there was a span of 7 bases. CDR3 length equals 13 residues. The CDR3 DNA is TGTGCCAGCAGTTTAGTAACAGGCACTGAAGCTTTCTTT. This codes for CASSLVTGTEAFF.

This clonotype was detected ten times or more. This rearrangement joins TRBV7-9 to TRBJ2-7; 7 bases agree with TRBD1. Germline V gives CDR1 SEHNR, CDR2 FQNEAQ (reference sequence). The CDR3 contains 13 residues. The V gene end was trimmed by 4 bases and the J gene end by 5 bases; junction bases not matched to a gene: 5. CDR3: CASSSRGGDEQYF. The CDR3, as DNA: TGTGCCAGCAGCTCGAGAGGGGGCGACGAGCAGTACTTC.

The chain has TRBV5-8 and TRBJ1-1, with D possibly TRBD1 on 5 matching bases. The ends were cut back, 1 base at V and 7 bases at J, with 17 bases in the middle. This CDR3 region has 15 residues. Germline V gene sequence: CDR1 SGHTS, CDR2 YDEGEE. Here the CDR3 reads CASSLNLGRELEAFF. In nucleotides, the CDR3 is TGTGCCAGCAGCTTGAATTTGGGCAGGGAGCTTGAAGCTTTCTTT. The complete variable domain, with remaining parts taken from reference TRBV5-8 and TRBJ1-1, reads EAGVTQSPTHLIKTRGQQATLRCSPISGHTSVYWYQQALGLGLQFLLWYDEGEERNRGNFPPRFSGRQFPNYSSELNVNALELEDSALYLCASSLNLGRELEAFFGQGTRLTVV.

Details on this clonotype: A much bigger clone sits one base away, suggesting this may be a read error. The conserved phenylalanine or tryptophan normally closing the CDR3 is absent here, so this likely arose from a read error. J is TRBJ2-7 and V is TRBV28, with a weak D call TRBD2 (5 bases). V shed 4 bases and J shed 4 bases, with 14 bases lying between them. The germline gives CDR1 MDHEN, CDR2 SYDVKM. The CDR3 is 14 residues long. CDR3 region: CASSSFSRGYEQYL. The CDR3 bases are TGTGCCAGCAGTTCTTTTTCACGGGGTTACGAGCAGTACTTA.

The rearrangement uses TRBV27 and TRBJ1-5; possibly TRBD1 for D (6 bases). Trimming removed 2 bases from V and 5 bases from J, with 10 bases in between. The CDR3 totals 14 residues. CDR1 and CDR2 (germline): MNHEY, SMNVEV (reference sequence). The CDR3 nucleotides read TGTGCCAGCAGTTTAGGGGGGGCACATCAGCCCCAGCATTTT. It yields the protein CASSLGGAHQPQHF.

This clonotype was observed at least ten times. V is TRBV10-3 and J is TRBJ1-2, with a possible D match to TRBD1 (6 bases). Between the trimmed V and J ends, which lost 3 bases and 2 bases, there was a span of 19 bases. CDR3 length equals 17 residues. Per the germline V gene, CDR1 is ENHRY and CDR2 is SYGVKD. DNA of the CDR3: TGTGCCATCAGTGACTCCTCGAGGCGGGGGCTGAACTATGGCTACACCTTC. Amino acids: CAISDSSRRGLNYGYTF.

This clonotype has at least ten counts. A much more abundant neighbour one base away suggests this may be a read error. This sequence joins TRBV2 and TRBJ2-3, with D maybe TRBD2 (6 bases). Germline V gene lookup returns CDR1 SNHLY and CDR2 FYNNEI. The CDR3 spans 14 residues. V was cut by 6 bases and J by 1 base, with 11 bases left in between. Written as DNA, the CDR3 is TGTGCCAGCAGGGAGGGCTATCGCACAGATACGCAGTATTTT. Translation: CASREGYRTDTQYF.